This T cell receptor (beta chain) was identified in a study of blood T cell repertoires in COVID-19. This CDR3 comprises 18 residues. The V end was cut by 3 bases, the J end by 0 bases, with 19 bases between. The germline gives CDR1 SEHNR, CDR2 FQNEAQ (reference sequence). Per the authors' pipeline: Amplified reference gene primers provided the basis for estimating nucleated cell counts. The assay was immunoSEQ multiplex PCR, and TCRdb's table has in-frame clones only and misses some. The D gene and trimming were derived from the DNA, and the V and J assignments and clone size from that table. Of approximately 94,000 clones in the sample, about 79% are singletons; the top ten hold more than 20%.

This clonotype was obtained from a man aged 55 to 70 with acute or convalescent COVID-19. This chain connects TRBV7-9 to TRBJ2-3, with D possibly matching TRBD2 (6 bases). Specimen: peripheral blood. CDR3 bases: TGTGCCAGCAGCTTGACGGGCCCCCTCGGGGGAAGCACAGATACGCAGTATTTT. This gives the protein CASSLTGPLGGSTDTQYF.